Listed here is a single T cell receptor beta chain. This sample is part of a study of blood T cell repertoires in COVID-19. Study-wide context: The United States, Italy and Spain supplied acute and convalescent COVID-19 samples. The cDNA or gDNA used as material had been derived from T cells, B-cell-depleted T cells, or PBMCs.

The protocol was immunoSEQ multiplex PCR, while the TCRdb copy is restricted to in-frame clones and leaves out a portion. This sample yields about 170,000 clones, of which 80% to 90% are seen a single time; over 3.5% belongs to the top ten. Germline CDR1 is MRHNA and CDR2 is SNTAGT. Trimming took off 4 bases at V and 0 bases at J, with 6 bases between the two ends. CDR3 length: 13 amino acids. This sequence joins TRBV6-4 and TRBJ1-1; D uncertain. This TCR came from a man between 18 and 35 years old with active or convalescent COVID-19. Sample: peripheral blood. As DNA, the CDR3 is TGTGCCAGCAGTGCCTCTATGAACACTGAAGCTTTCTTT. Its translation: CASSASMNTEAFF.